Sequencing of this TCR beta chain was carried out in a study of blood T cells in healthy people across ages. Combining a sample-barcoded 5' primer with a J-beta primer mix, a second PCR ran for roughly 7 to 12 cycles. All cDNA molecules were each tagged by a template-switch adaptor with 12 random nucleotides. One entry per CDR3 protein results from TCRdb running MiXCR on the 5' RACE reads. Among approximately 800,000 distinct CDR3 sequences listed, under 80% were seen once. This clonotype was picked up one time. Its specificity is unknown. In terms of origin and age, donors were healthy Caucasian individuals from Russia aged 6 to 90. General study points: Unsorted PBMCs prevented conclusive naive versus antigen-experienced comparison. Strong correlation linked observed beta diversity and percent naive T cells.

The V end lost 4 bases, the J end lost 0 bases, and 13 bases lay between the germline ends. The CDR3 loop spans 14 amino acids. Germline CDR1 SQVTM, CDR2 ANQGSEA. The source material was blood. This TCR was recovered from a man aged 30 to 39 in good health. V and J are TRBV29-1 and TRBJ2-7; D possibly corresponds to TRBD1 (6 bases). CDR3 DNA sequence: TGCAGCGTTGCGACAGGCTTAAGCTCCTACGAGCAGTACTTC. Its translation: CSVATGLSSYEQYF.